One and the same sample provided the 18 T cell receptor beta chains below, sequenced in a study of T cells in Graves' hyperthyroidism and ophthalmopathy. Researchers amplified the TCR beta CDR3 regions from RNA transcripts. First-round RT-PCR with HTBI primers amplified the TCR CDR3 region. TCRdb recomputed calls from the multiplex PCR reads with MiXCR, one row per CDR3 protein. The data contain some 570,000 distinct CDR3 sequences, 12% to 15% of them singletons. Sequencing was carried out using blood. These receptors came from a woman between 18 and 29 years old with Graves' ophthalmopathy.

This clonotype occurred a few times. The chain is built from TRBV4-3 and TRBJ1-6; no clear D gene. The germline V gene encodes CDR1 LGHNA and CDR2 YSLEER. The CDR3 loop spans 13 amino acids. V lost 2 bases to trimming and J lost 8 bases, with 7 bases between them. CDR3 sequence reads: CASSQSGDSPLHF. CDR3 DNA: TGCGCCAGCAGCCAATCCGGAGATTCACCCCTCCACTTT.

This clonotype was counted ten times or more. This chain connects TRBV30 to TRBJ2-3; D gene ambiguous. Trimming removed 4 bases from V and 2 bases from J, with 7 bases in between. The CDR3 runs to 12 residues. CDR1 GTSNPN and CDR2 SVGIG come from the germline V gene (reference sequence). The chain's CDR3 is CAWNRYTDTQYF. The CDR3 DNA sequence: TGTGCCTGGAACCGTTACACAGATACGCAGTATTTT.

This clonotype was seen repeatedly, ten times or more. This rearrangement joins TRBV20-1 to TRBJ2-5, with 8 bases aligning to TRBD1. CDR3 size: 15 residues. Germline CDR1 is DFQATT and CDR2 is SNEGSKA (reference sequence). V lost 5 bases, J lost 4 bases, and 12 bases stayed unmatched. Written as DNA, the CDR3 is TGCAGTGCTCTTCCTTCGACAGGGGACGTAGAGACCCAGTACTTC. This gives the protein CSALPSTGDVETQYF.

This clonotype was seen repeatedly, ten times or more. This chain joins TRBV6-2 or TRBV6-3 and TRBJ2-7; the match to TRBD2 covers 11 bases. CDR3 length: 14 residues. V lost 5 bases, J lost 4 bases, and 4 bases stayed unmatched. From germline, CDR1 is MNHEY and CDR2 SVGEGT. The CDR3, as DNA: TGTGCCAGCAGTAGAGGGACTAGCGGATACGAGCAGTACTTC. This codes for CASSRGTSGYEQYF.

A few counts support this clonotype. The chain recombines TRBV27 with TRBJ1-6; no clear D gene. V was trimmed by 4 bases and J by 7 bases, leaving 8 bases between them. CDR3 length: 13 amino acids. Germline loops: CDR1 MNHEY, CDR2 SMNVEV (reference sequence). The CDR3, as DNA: TGTGCCAGCAGTTGGGGAGAGAATTCACCCCTCCACTTT. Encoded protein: CASSWGENSPLHF.

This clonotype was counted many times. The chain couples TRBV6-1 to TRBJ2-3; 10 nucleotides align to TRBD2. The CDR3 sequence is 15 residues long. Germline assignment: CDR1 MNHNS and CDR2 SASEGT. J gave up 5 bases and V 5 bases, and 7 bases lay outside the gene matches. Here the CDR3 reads CASSNLAGVIDTQYF. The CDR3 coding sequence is TGTGCCAGCAGTAATCTAGCGGGAGTTATAGATACGCAGTATTTT.

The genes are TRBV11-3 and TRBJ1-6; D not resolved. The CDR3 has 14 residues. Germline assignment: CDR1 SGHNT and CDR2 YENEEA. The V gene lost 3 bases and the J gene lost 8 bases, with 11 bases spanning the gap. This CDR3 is CASSFRREDSPLHF. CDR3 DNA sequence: TGTGCCAGCAGCTTCAGAAGGGAGGATTCACCCCTCCACTTT.

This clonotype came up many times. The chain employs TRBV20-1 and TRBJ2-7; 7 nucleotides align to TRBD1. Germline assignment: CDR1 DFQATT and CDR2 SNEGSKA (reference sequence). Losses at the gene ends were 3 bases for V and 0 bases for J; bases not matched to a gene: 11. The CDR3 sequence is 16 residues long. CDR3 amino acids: CSASPLSWDSSYEQYF. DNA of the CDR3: TGCAGTGCTAGTCCGCTCTCGTGGGACAGCTCCTACGAGCAGTACTTC.

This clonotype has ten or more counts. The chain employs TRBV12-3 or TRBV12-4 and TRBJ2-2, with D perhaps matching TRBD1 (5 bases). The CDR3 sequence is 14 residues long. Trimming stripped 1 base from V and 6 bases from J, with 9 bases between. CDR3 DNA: TGTGCCAGCAGTTTAGTCGTGGGGCCCGGGGAGCTGTTTTTT. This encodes CASSLVVGPGELFF.

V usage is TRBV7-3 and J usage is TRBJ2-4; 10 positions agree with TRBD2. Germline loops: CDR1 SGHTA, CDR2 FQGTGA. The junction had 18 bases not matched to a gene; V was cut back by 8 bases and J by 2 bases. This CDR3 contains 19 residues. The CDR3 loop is CASSPKSLAGVGTKNIQYF. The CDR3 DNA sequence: TGTGCCAGCTCACCGAAGAGCCTAGCGGGAGTAGGGACCAAAAACATTCAGTACTTC.

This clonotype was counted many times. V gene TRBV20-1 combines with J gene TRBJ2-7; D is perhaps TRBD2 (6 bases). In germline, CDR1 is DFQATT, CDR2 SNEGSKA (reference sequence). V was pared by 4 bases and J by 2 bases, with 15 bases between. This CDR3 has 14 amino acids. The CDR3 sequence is CSANERVGTYEQYF. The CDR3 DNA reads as TGCAGTGCTAATGAGCGGGTGGGAACCTACGAGCAGTACTTC.

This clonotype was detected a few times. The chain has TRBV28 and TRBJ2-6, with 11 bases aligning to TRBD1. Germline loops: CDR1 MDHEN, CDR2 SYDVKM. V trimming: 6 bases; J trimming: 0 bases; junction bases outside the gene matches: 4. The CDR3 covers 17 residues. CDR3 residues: CASSSDRGPSGANVLTF. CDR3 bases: TGTGCCAGCAGCTCGGACAGGGGGCCCTCTGGGGCCAACGTCCTGACTTTC.

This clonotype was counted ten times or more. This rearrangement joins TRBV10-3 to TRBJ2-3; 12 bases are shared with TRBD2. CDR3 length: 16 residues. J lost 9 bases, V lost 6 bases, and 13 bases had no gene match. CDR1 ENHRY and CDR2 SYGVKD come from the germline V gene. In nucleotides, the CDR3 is TGTGCCATCAGCATAACAGGACTAGCGGGATTAGAGACGCAGTATTTT. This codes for CAISITGLAGLETQYF.

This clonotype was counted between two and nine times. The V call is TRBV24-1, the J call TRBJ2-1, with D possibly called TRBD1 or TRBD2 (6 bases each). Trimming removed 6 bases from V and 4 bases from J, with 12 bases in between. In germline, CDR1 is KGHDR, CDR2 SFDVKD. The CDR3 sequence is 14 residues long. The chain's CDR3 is CATSRGREYNEQFF. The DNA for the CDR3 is TGTGCCACCAGTCGGGGGCGAGAGTACAATGAGCAGTTCTTC.

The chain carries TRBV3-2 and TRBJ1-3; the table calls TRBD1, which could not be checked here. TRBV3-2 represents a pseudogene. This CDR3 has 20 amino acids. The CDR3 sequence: CASSQRAAEGQGTSGNTIYF. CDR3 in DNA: TGTGCCAGCAGTCAAAGGGCCGCAGAAGGACAGGGGACCTCTGGAAACACCATATATTTT.

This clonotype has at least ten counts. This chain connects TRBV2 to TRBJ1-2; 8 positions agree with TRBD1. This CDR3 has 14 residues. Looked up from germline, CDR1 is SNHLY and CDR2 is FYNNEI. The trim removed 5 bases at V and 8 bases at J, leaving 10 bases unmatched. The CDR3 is CASSRVDRGYGYTF. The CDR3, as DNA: TGTGCCAGCAGTAGAGTCGACAGGGGCTACGGCTACACCTTC.

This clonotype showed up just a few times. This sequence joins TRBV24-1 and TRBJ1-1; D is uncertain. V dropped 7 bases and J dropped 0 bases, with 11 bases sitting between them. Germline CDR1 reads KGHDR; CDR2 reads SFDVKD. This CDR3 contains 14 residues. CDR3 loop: CATSGVGLNTEAFF. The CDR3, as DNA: TGTGCCACCAGCGGGGTAGGGTTGAACACTGAAGCTTTCTTT.

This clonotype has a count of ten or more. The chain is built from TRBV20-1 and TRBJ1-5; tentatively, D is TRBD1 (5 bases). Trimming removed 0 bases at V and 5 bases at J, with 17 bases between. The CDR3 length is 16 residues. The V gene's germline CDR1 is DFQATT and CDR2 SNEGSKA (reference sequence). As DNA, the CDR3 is TGCAGTGCTAGAGAAGGTGGGGGGAGATGGGATCAGCCCCAGCATTTT. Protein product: CSAREGGGRWDQPQHF.